This is a list of T cell receptor beta chains from one sample in a study of blood T cell repertoires in COVID-19. Libraries were prepared by immunoSEQ multiplex PCR; TCRdb keeps only in-frame clonotypes and omits some of them. The repertoire has over 110,000 clones, about three quarters of them found once; the top ten carry about 12%. The sequenced material came from peripheral blood. All receptors derive from a man aged 80 or over with acute or convalescent COVID-19. CDR3s include the opening cysteine and the closing phenylalanine or tryptophan. D genes are given only for firm matches. Some rows have no size entry. The others give once, few or many, or a class for an expanded clone.

TRBV5-1	TRBJ1-6	NA	TRBD1	TGCGCCAGCCGACTGCAGGGGGCAGTTGATTCACCCCTCCACTTT	CASRLQGAVDSPLHF
TRBV5-4	TRBJ1-1	NA	NA	TGTGCCAGCAGCTCCTACATGACGGGGGGGATGAACACTGAAGCTTTCTTT	CASSSYMTGGMNTEAFF
TRBV6-2/TRBV6-3	TRBJ2-1	NA	TRBD1	TGTGCCAGCAGTTACCGGACAGGGGGCAATGAGCAGTTCTTC	CASSYRTGGNEQFF
TRBV14	TRBJ1-3	NA	NA	TGTGCCAGCAGCCCTTATACAGGGTTTTCAGGAAACACCATATATTTT	CASSPYTGFSGNTIYF
TRBV7-6	TRBJ1-1	NA	NA	TGTGCCAGCAGGCACCCCCGGGAGGGGTCAAGCCTGGATTACGCTTTCTTT	CASRHPREGSSLDYAFF
TRBV6-1	TRBJ2-7	NA	NA	TGTGCCAGCAGTGAAAGGACACCTCCACGGGACGAGCAGTACTTC	CASSERTPPRDEQYF
TRBV5-8	TRBJ1-5	NA	NA	TGTGCCAGCAGCTTCAGGGCCCTGTATCAGCCCCAGCATTTT	CASSFRALYQPQHF
TRBV19	TRBJ1-2	few	NA	TGTGCCAGTAGTCGATCGGGGGATAGCGGCTACACCTTC	CASSRSGDSGYTF
TRBV9	TRBJ1-6	few	NA	TGTGCCAGCAGCCCAGGCGCCACTAAGGGAGGTTCACCCCTCCACTTT	CASSPGATKGGSPLHF
TRBV3-1/TRBV3-2	TRBJ2-3	NA	NA	TGTGCCAGCAGCCATACTGGGGCCGGAGATACGCAGTATTTT	CASSHTGAGDTQYF
TRBV7-8	TRBJ2-5	NA	TRBD2	TGTGCCAGCAGCTTAGCTAGCGGGGTCCGAGAGACCCAGTACTTC	CASSLASGVRETQYF
TRBV7-3	TRBJ2-2	once	TRBD1	TGTGCCAGCGGTAGCGGGACAGGGGGGATCGGGGAGCTGTTTTTT	CASGSGTGGIGELFF
TRBV27	TRBJ2-3	NA	NA	TGTGCCAGCAGAGGGGGGGGCGGGGTAGATACGCAGTATTTT	CASRGGGGVDTQYF
TRBV20-1	TRBJ2-5	NA	NA	TGCAGTGCTAGTTCGGATCCGGGGGAGACCCAGTACTTC	CSASSDPGETQYF
TRBV3-1/TRBV3-2	TRBJ1-1	NA	NA	TGTGCCAGCAGCCCCCCGGGACACAACACTGAAGCTTTCTTT	CASSPPGHNTEAFF
TRBV29-1	TRBJ2-1	once	TRBD2	TGCAGCGTTGCAGCGGGGAGGGTCTATGAGCAGTTCTTC	CSVAAGRVYEQFF
TRBV6-2/TRBV6-3	TRBJ2-2	NA	NA	TGTGCCAGCAGTTACGACAGAAGTTTCGCCGGGGAGCTGTTTTTT	CASSYDRSFAGELFF